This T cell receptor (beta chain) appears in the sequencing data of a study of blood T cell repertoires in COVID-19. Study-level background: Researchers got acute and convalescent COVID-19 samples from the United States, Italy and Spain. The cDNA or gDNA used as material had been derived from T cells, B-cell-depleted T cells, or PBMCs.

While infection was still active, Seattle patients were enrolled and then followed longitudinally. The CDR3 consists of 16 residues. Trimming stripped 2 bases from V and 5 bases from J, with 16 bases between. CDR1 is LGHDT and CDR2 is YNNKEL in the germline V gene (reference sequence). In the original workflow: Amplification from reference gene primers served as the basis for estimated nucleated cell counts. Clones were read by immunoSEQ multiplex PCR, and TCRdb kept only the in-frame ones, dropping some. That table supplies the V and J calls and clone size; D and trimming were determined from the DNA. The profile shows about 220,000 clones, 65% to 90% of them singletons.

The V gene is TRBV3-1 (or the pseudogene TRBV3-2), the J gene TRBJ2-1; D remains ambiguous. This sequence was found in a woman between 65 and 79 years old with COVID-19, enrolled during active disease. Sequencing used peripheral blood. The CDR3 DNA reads TGTGCCAGCAGCCAACCTAAGGCACTATACCACAATGAGCAGTTCTTC. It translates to CASSQPKALYHNEQFF.